Listed below are T cell receptor beta chains from one sample, sequenced in a study of T cell repertoires in cytomegalovirus infection. Their antigen targets remain unknown. MiXCR, run by TCRdb on the reads, gives a single entry per CDR3 protein. The sample has 100,000 to 150,000 distinct CDR3 sequences, about 32% seen once. The specimen comprised CD8+ T cells from cultured PBMCs, sampled from culture after CMV antigen stimulation. These receptors were obtained from a human donor in good health (CMV status not recorded). Some clones in this sample may be carry-over from other donors' samples. Both conserved end residues are part of each CDR3. The order of the fields is J gene, V gene, CDR3 length, CDR3 protein.

J gene: TRBJ2-5; V gene: TRBV7-9; CDR3 length: 11; CDR3 protein: CASIDKETQYF
J gene: TRBJ1-6; V gene: TRBV15; CDR3 length: 19; CDR3 protein: CATSSLPGQTRSYNSPLHF
J gene: TRBJ1-1; V gene: TRBV27; CDR3 length: 16; CDR3 protein: CASSPVFGSLNTEAFF
J gene: TRBJ1-2; V gene: TRBV4-1; CDR3 length: 16; CDR3 protein: CASSPGGTGRGHGYTF
J gene: TRBJ2-1; V gene: TRBV6-5; CDR3 length: 15; CDR3 protein: CASSYTGQAYNEQFF
J gene: TRBJ2-1; V gene: TRBV4-1; CDR3 length: 15; CDR3 protein: CASSQELSSYNEQFF
J gene: TRBJ2-1; V gene: TRBV19; CDR3 length: 14; CDR3 protein: CASSPTSTYNEQFF
J gene: TRBJ2-1; V gene: TRBV5-4; CDR3 length: 13; CDR3 protein: CASSSGSDNEQFF
J gene: TRBJ2-2; V gene: TRBV4-1; CDR3 length: 15; CDR3 protein: CASNTGYLNTGELFF
J gene: TRBJ1-1; V gene: TRBV7-2; CDR3 length: 14; CDR3 protein: CASSLGGIVTEAFF
J gene: TRBJ1-5; V gene: TRBV7-6; CDR3 length: 16; CDR3 protein: CASSLGTGDSNQPQHF
J gene: TRBJ1-1; V gene: TRBV19; CDR3 length: 15; CDR3 protein: CASSIPGEGDTEAFF
J gene: TRBJ1-4; V gene: TRBV13; CDR3 length: 15; CDR3 protein: CASSPGGGPAEKLFF
J gene: TRBJ2-6; V gene: TRBV6-1; CDR3 length: 16; CDR3 protein: CASRDAASSGANVLTF
J gene: TRBJ2-3; V gene: TRBV9; CDR3 length: 16; CDR3 protein: CASSVAQGESTDTQYF
J gene: TRBJ1-6; V gene: TRBV28; CDR3 length: 15; CDR3 protein: CASSTEQVYNSPLHF